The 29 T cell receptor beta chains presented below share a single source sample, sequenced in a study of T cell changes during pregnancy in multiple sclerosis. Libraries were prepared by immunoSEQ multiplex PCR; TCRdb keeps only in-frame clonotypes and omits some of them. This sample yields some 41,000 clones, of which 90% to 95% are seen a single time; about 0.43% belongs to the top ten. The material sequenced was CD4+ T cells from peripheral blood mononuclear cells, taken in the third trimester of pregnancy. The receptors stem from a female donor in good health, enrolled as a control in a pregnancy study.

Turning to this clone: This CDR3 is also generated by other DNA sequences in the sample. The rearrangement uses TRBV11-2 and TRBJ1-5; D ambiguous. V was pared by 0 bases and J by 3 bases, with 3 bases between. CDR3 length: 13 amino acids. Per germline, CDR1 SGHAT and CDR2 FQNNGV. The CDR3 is CASSLDLNQPQHF. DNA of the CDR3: TGTGCCAGCAGCTTAGACCTCAATCAGCCCCAGCATTTT.

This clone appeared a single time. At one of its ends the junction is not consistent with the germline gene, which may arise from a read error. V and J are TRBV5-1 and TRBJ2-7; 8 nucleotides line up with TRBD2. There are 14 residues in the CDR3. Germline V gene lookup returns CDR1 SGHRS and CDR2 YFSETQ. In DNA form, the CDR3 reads TGCGCCAGCAGCAACACGGGAGGGTCCTCCGAGCAGTACTTC. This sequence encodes CASSNTGGSSEQYF. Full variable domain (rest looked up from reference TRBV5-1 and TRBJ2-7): KAGVTQTPRYLIKTRGQQVTLSCSPISGHRSVSWYQQTPGQGLQFLFEYFSETQRNKGNFPGRFSGRQFSNSRSEMNVSTLELGDSALYLCASSNTGGSSEQYFGPGTRLTVT.

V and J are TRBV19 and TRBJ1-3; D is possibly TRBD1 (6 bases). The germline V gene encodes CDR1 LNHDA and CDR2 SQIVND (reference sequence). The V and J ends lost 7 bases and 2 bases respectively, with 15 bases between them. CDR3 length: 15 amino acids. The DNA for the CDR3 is TGTGCCAGTACTAGACAGGCAACAGCTGGAAACACCATATATTTT. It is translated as CASTRQATAGNTIYF.

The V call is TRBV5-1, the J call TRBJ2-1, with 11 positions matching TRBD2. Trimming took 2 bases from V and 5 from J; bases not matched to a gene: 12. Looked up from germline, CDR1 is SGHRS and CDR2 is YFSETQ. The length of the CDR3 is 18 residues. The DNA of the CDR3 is TGCGCCAGCAGCTTTCTCGGGACTAGCGGTTCGGGACACAATGAGCAGTTCTTC. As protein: CASSFLGTSGSGHNEQFF.

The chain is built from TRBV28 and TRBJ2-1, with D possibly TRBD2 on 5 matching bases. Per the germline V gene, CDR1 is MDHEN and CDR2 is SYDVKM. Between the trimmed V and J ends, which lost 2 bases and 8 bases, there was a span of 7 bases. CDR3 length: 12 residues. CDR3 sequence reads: CASSLRRHEQFF. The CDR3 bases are TGTGCCAGCAGTTTAAGGAGGCATGAGCAGTTCTTC.

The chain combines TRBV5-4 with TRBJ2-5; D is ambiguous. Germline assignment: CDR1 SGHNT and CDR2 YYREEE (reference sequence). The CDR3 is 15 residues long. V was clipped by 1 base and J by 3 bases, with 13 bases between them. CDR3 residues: CASSLFSGREETQYF. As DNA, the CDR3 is TGTGCCAGCAGCTTGTTTTCTGGTCGGGAAGAGACCCAGTACTTC.

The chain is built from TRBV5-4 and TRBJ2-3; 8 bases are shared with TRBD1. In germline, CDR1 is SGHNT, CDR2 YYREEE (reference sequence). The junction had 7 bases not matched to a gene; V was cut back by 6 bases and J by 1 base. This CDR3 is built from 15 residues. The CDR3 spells CASTSTGDGTDTQYF. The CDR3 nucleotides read TGTGCCAGCACCTCGACAGGGGACGGCACAGATACGCAGTATTTT. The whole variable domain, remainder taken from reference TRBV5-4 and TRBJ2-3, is ETGVTQSPTHLIKTRGQQVTLRCSSQSGHNTVSWYQQALGQGPQFIFQYYREEENGRGNFPPRFSGLQFPNYSSELNVNALELDDSALYLCASTSTGDGTDTQYFGPGTRLTVL.

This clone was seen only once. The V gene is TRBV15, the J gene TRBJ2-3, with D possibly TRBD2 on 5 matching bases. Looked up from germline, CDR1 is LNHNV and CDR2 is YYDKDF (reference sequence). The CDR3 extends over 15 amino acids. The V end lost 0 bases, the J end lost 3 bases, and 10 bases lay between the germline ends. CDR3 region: CATSRDGVGTDTQYF. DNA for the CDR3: TGTGCCACCAGCAGAGACGGGGTTGGGACAGATACGCAGTATTTT.

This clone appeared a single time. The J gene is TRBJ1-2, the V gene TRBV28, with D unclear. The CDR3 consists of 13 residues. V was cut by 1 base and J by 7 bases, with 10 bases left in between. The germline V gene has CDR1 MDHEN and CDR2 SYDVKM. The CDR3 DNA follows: TGTGCCAGCAGTTTATTAAGAACCGGTGGCTACACCTTC. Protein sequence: CASSLLRTGGYTF.

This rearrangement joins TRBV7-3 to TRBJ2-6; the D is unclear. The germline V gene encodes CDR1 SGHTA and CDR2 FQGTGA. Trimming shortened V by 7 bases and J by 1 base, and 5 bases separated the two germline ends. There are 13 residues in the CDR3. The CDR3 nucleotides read TGTGCCAGCACCCCTTCTGGGGCCAACGTCCTGACTTTC. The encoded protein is CASTPSGANVLTF.

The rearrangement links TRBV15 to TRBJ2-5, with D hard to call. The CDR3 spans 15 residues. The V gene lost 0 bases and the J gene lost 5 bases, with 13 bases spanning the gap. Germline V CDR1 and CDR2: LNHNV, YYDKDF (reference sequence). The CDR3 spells CATSRDQWARETQYF. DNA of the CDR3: TGTGCCACCAGCAGAGATCAGTGGGCTCGGGAGACCCAGTACTTC.

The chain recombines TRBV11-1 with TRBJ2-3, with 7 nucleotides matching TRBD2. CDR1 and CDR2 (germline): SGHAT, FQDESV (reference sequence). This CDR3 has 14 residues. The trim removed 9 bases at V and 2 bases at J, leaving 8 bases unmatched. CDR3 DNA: TGTGCCAGTAGCGGGCTAGCTTACACAGATACGCAGTATTTT. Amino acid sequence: CASSGLAYTDTQYF.

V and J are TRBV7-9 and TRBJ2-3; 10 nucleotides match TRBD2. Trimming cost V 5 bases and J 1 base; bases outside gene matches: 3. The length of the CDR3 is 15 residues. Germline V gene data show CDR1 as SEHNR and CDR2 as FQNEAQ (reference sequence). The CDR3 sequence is CASSTSGTRTDTQYF. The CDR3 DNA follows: TGTGCCAGCAGCACTAGCGGGACCCGCACAGATACGCAGTATTTT.

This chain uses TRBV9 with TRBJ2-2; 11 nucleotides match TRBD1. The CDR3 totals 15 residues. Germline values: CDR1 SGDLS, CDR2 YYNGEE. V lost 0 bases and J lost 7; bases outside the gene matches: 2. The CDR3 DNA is TGTGCCAGCAGCGTAGTGGGGACAGGGGGCGGGGAGCTGTTTTTT. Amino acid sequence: CASSVVGTGGGELFF.

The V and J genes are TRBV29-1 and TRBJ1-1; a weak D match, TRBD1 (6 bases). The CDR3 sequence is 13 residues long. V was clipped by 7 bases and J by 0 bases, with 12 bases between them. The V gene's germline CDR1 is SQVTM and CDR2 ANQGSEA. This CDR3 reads CSAITGMNTEAFF. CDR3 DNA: TGCAGCGCGATCACAGGGATGAACACTGAAGCTTTCTTT.

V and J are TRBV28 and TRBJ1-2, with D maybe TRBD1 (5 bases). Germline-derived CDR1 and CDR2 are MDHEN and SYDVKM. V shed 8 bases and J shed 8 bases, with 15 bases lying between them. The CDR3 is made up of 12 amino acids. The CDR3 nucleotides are TGTGCCAGCCTGCTTGGGGCTCAAGGCTACACCTTC. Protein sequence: CASLLGAQGYTF.

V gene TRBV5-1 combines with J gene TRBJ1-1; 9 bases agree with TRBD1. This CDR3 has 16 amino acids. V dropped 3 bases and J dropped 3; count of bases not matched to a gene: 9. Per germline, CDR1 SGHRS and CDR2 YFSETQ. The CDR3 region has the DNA TGCGCCAGCAGCTACAGGGGGCAAGGGATGGACACTGAAGCTTTCTTT. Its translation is CASSYRGQGMDTEAFF.

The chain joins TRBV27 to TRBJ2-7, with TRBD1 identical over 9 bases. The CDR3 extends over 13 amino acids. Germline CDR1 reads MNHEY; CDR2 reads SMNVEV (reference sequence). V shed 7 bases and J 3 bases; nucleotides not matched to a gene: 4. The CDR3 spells CASTPTGGYEQYF. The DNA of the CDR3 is TGTGCCAGCACTCCGACAGGGGGCTACGAGCAGTACTTC.

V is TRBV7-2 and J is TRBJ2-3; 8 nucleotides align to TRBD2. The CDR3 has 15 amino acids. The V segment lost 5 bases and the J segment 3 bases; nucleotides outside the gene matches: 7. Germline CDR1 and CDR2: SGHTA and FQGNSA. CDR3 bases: TGTGCCAGCAGCCGCCAAGGCGGGAGGACAGATACGCAGTATTTT. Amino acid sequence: CASSRQGGRTDTQYF.

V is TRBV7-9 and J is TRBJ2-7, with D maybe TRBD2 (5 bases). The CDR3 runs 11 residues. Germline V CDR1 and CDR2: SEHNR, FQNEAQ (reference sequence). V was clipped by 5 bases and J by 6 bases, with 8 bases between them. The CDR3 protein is CASSRGLEQYF. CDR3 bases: TGTGCCAGCAGCCGAGGGCTCGAGCAGTACTTC.

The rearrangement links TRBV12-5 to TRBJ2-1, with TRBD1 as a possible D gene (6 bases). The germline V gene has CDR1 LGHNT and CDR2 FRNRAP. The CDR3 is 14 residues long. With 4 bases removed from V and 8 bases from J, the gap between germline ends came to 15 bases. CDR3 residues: CASGSSGVRHEQFF. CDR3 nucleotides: TGTGCTAGTGGTTCCTCAGGGGTAAGACATGAGCAGTTCTTC.

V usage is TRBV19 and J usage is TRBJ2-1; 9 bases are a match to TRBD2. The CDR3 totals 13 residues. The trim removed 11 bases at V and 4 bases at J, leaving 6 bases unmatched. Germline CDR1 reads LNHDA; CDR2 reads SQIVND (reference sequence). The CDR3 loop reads CACGRAGYNEQFF. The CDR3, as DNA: TGTGCCTGCGGGAGGGCCGGGTACAATGAGCAGTTCTTC. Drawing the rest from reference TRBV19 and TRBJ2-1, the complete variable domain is DGGITQSPKYLFRKEGQNVTLSCEQNLNHDAMYWYRQDPGQGLRLIYYSQIVNDFQKGDIAEGYSVSREKKESFPLTVTSAQKNPTAFYLCACGRAGYNEQFFGPGTRLTVL.

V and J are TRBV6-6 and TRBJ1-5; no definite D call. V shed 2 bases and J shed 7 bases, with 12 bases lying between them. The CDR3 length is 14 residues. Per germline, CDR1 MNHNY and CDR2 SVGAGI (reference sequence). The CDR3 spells CASSYAGSGQPQHF. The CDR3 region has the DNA TGTGCCAGCAGTTACGCCGGGAGCGGGCAGCCCCAGCATTTT.

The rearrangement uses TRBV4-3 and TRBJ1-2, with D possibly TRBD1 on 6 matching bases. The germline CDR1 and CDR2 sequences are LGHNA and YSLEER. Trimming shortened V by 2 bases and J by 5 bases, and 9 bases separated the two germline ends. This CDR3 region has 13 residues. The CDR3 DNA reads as TGCGCCAGCAGCCAACATAGGGGGTATGGCTACACCTTC. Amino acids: CASSQHRGYGYTF.

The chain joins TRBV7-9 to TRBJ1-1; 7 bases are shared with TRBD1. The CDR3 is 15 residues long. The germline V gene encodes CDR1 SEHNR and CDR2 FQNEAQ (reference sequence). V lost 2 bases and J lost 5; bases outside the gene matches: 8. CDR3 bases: TGTGCCAGCAGCTTACGGGGGACAGTTCCAACTGAAGCTTTCTTT. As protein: CASSLRGTVPTEAFF.

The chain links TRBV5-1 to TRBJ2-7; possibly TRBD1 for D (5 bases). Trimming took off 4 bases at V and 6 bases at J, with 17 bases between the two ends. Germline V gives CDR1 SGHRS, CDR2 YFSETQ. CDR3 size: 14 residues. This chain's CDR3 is CASSVLPETAEQYF. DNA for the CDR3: TGCGCCAGCAGCGTCCTGCCCGAGACAGCCGAGCAGTACTTC.

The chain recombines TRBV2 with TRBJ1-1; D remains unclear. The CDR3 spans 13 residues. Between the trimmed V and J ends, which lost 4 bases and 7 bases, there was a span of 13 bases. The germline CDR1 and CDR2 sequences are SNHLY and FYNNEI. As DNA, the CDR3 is TGTGCCAGCAGTGCTGAGGGTTCGAGTGAAGCTTTCTTT. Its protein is CASSAEGSSEAFF.

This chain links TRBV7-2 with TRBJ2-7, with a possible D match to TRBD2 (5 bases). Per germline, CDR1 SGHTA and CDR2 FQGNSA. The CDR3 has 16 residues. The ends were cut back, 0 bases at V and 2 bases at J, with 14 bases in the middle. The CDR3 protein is CASSLAGRAGPYEQYF. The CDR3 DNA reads TGTGCCAGCAGCTTAGCGGGTCGGGCGGGCCCCTACGAGCAGTACTTC.

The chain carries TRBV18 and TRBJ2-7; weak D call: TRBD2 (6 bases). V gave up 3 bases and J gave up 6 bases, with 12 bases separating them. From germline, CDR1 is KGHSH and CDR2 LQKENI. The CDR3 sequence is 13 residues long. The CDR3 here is CASSPVEGSEQYF. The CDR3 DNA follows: TGTGCCAGCTCACCTGTGGAGGGATCCGAGCAGTACTTC.